The clone carrying this TCR beta chain was observed a few times. These data come from a study of spatial heterogeneity in lung cancer. TCRdb ran MiXCR on the 5' RACE reads and lists one entry per CDR3 protein. The sample holds some 120,000 distinct CDR3 sequences, 9% to 15% seen once. The CDR3 runs 14 residues. CDR1 and CDR2 (germline): MDHEN, SYDVKM. The V segment lost 6 bases and the J segment 1 base; nucleotides outside the gene matches: 3. This sample's time point: blood at routine non-recurrence follow-up after resection. The sequenced material consisted of unsorted whole RNA from tumor, nontumor lung or frozen PBMC.

The chain joins TRBV28 to TRBJ1-5; 7 bases are a match to TRBD1. The TCR sequence derives from a male donor with early-stage non-small cell lung cancer. Source: PBMCs, taken at follow-up. This CDR3 reads CASRGQPSNQPQHF. CDR3 DNA sequence: TGTGCCAGCAGGGGACAGCCAAGCAATCAGCCCCAGCATTTT.